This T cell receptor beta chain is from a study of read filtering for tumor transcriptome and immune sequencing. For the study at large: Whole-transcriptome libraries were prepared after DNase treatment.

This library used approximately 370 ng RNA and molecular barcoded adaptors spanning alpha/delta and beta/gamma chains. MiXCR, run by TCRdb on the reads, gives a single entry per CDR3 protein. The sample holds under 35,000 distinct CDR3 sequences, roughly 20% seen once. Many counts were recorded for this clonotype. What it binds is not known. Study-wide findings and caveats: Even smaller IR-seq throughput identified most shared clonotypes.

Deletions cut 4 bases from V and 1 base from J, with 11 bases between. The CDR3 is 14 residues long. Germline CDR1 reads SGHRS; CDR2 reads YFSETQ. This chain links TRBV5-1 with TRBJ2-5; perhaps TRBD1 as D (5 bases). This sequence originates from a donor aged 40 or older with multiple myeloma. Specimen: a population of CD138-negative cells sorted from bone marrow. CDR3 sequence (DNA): TGCGCCAGCAGCCACGGACACCTCCAAGAGACCCAGTACTTC. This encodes CASSHGHLQETQYF.